One sample yielded the 26 T cell receptor beta chains listed below, sequenced in a study of blood T cell repertoires in COVID-19. The table came from immunoSEQ multiplex PCR; TCRdb's copy has only in-frame clones and leaves some out. The sample includes some 320,000 clones, roughly 90% of them seen just once. Material for sequencing was PBMCs or T cells enriched from blood (not recorded which). The source of these receptors is a man in his fifties or sixties who had recovered from COVID-19.

This chain links TRBV18 with TRBJ1-1, with 8 bases lining up with TRBD1. The CDR3 covers 14 residues. Trimming cost V 4 bases and J 4 bases; bases outside gene matches: 5. CDR1 KGHSH and CDR2 LQKENI come from the germline V gene. The CDR3: CASSRDRQGTEAFF. CDR3 DNA sequence: TGTGCCAGCTCACGGGACAGGCAAGGCACTGAAGCTTTCTTT.

The V call is TRBV6-5, the J call TRBJ1-2; 10 nucleotides align to TRBD1. CDR1 and CDR2 (germline): MNHEY, SVGAGI. V shed 6 bases and J 2 bases; nucleotides not matched to a gene: 3. The CDR3 sequence is 14 residues long. CDR3 in amino acids: CASSSTGGNYGYTF. CDR3 DNA: TGTGCCAGCAGCTCGACAGGGGGCAACTATGGCTACACCTTC.

V is TRBV28 and J is TRBJ1-5; D unclear. Germline V gene lookup returns CDR1 MDHEN and CDR2 SYDVKM. This CDR3 is 15 amino acids long. The germline V and J ends were trimmed by 5 bases and 4 bases, with 15 bases remaining between them. DNA for the CDR3: TGTGCCAGCAGTAACTCAGGTTCTGGTAATCAGCCCCAGCATTTT. Translating it yields CASSNSGSGNQPQHF.

This clone was picked up one time. The V and J genes are TRBV15 and TRBJ2-5; 8 positions agree with TRBD2. Germline loops: CDR1 LNHNV, CDR2 YYDKDF (reference sequence). V was clipped by 3 bases and J by 5 bases; unmatched bases: 11. This CDR3 has 16 residues. The CDR3 DNA sequence: TGTGCCACCAGCAGCGGAGAGCGGGAGTCCGCGGAGACCCAGTACTTC. Translated: CATSSGERESAETQYF.

The chain combines TRBV4-2 with TRBJ2-3, with a possible D match to TRBD2 (6 bases). This CDR3 comprises 16 residues. V lost 4 bases and J lost 2, with 16 bases in between. Per the germline V gene, CDR1 is LGHNA and CDR2 is YNFKEQ. CDR3 protein: CASSPRRGGNTDTQYF. In DNA, the CDR3 is TGTGCCAGCAGCCCTCGGAGGGGCGGAAACACAGATACGCAGTATTTT.

The chain joins TRBV5-1 to TRBJ1-1; unclear D gene. CDR1 SGHRS and CDR2 YFSETQ come from the germline V gene. Trimming removed 7 bases from V and 4 bases from J, with 14 bases in between. This CDR3 has 13 residues. The chain's CDR3 is CASANGRATEAFF. The CDR3 DNA follows: TGCGCCAGCGCGAACGGGAGGGCCACTGAAGCTTTCTTT.

The chain joins TRBV3-1 (or the pseudogene TRBV3-2) to TRBJ1-1, with 8 bases aligning to TRBD1. The length of the CDR3 is 14 residues. Germline trimming cut 3 bases from V and 7 bases from J; bases unmatched to any gene: 7. Germline V lookup: CDR1 LGHDT, CDR2 YNNKEL (reference sequence). This CDR3 is CASSQAGGAGEAFF. CDR3 nucleotides: TGTGCCAGCAGCCAGGCAGGGGGCGCGGGTGAAGCTTTCTTT.

This sequence joins TRBV19 and TRBJ2-6; 10 nucleotides agree with TRBD2. V lost 7 bases, J lost 4 bases, and 7 bases stayed unmatched. Per germline, CDR1 LNHDA and CDR2 SQIVND (reference sequence). This CDR3 comprises 16 residues. This CDR3 reads CASIGLAVSGANVLTF. The CDR3 nucleotides read TGTGCCAGTATAGGACTAGCGGTATCCGGGGCCAACGTCCTGACTTTC.

V is TRBV7-9 and J is TRBJ1-1; 8 bases map to TRBD1. The CDR3 consists of 15 residues. Germline V gene sequence: CDR1 SEHNR, CDR2 FQNEAQ (reference sequence). Trimming took 5 bases from V and 2 from J; bases not matched to a gene: 7. The CDR3 sequence is CASSPTTGENTEAFF. CDR3 nucleotide sequence: TGTGCCAGCAGCCCCACGACAGGGGAAAACACTGAAGCTTTCTTT.

The rearrangement uses TRBV5-4 and TRBJ2-7, with D maybe TRBD2 (6 bases). This CDR3 region has 15 residues. The germline CDR1 and CDR2 sequences are SGHNT and YYREEE (reference sequence). V was pared by 4 bases and J by 0 bases, with 14 bases between. In DNA form, the CDR3 reads TGTGCCAGCAGCAGAACCGGGACTGGCTCCTACGAGCAGTACTTC. Translating it yields CASSRTGTGSYEQYF.

The V call is TRBV29-1, the J call TRBJ1-3; D not resolved. CDR3 length: 12 amino acids. V was trimmed by 5 bases and J by 6 bases, leaving 11 bases between them. Germline V gene sequence: CDR1 SQVTM, CDR2 ANQGSEA. As DNA, the CDR3 is TGCAGCGTTAAAGGATTAGCAAACACCATATATTTT. Amino acids: CSVKGLANTIYF.

This clone has just one count. The gene calls are TRBV29-1 and TRBJ2-6; D is ambiguous. CDR1 SQVTM and CDR2 ANQGSEA come from the germline V gene. This CDR3 has 14 residues. Between the trimmed V and J ends, which lost 6 bases and 0 bases, there was a span of 9 bases. CDR3 in amino acids: CSVPGGSGANVLTF. CDR3 coding DNA: TGCAGCGTCCCAGGTGGCTCTGGGGCCAACGTCCTGACTTTC.

The chain recombines TRBV13 with TRBJ2-1, with 12 bases that match TRBD2. With V trimmed by 3 bases and J by 6 bases, 6 bases remained unmatched. The germline gives CDR1 PRHDT, CDR2 FYEKMQ (reference sequence). The CDR3 has 16 amino acids. The CDR3 loop reads CASSLRLAGVLNEQFF. In nucleotides, the CDR3 is TGTGCCAGCAGCTTGAGACTAGCGGGAGTTCTCAATGAGCAGTTCTTC.

V usage is TRBV4-3 and J usage is TRBJ2-7, with 7 positions matching TRBD1. The V gene's germline CDR1 is LGHNA and CDR2 YSLEER. Losses at the gene ends were 2 bases for V and 2 bases for J; bases not matched to a gene: 0. CDR3 length: 13 residues. The CDR3 bases are TGCGCCAGCAGCCAAAGGGGGCCCTACGAGCAGTACTTC. Amino acids: CASSQRGPYEQYF.

This chain joins TRBV7-2 and TRBJ1-6, with 7 bases aligning to TRBD1. From germline, CDR1 is SGHTA and CDR2 FQGNSA. V gave up 1 base and J gave up 4 bases; unmatched junction bases: 4. The CDR3 covers 16 residues. DNA of the CDR3: TGTGCCAGCAGCTTAGGGGGGACAGTTTATAATTCACCCCTCCACTTT. Translating it yields CASSLGGTVYNSPLHF.

The rearrangement uses TRBV19 and TRBJ1-6, with 9 bases identical to TRBD1. CDR3 length equals 14 residues. Trimming cost V 5 bases and J 5 bases; bases outside gene matches: 1. Germline V gene sequence: CDR1 LNHDA, CDR2 SQIVND (reference sequence). The CDR3 DNA is TGTGCCAGTAGTTGGGACAGGGATAATTCACCCCTCCACTTT. It yields the protein CASSWDRDNSPLHF.

The CDR3 region is CASNGGTTNYGYTF. In DNA, the CDR3 is TGTGCCAGCAATGGGGGGACTACTAACTATGGCTACACCTTC. The chain recombines TRBV6-5 with TRBJ1-2; tentatively, D is TRBD1 (5 bases). V lost 7 bases and J lost 0, with 12 bases in between. The germline CDR1 and CDR2 sequences are MNHEY and SVGAGI. The CDR3 spans 14 residues.

The V gene is TRBV2, the J gene TRBJ2-7, with 10 bases that match TRBD2. The CDR3 has 15 residues. Trimming cost V 6 bases and J 1 base; bases outside gene matches: 6. Germline CDR1 is SNHLY and CDR2 is FYNNEI. The CDR3 coding sequence is TGTGCCAGCAGCCTCCGAGCGGGAGGGTCCTACGAGCAGTACTTC. It is translated as CASSLRAGGSYEQYF.

This chain connects TRBV2 to TRBJ2-5, with D tentatively TRBD1 (5 bases). The CDR3 spans 12 residues. CDR1 and CDR2 (germline): SNHLY, FYNNEI. V dropped 4 bases and J dropped 2 bases, with 5 bases sitting between them. CDR3 in amino acids: CASSGQQETQYF. In DNA form, the CDR3 reads TGTGCCAGCAGTGGACAGCAAGAGACCCAGTACTTC.

V usage is TRBV7-8 and J usage is TRBJ2-5; D possibly corresponds to TRBD2 (7 bases). The germline CDR1 and CDR2 sequences are SGHVS and FQNEAQ. This CDR3 comprises 15 residues. V was trimmed by 5 bases and J by 1 base, leaving 14 bases between them. In DNA, the CDR3 is TGTGCCAGCAGCCGAGGGGGAGGGTCCCAAGAGACCCAGTACTTC. It encodes CASSRGGGSQETQYF.

V gene TRBV19 combines with J gene TRBJ2-1; D not certain. CDR1 LNHDA and CDR2 SQIVND come from the germline V gene (reference sequence). The CDR3 contains 16 residues. Between the trimmed V and J ends, which lost 2 bases and 2 bases, there was a span of 13 bases. CDR3 nucleotides: TGTGCCAGTAGTATATCACAGCATAACACCTACAATGAGCAGTTCTTC. Its translation: CASSISQHNTYNEQFF.

The J gene is TRBJ1-2, the V gene TRBV28, with a possible D match to TRBD1 (6 bases). CDR1 and CDR2 (germline): MDHEN, SYDVKM. CDR3 length equals 15 residues. With 4 bases removed from V and 3 bases from J, the gap between germline ends came to 15 bases. Here the CDR3 DNA reads TGTGCCAGCAGTTCAGCTAGACAGGAGTACTATGGCTACACCTTC. Encoded protein: CASSSARQEYYGYTF.

This chain links TRBV7-6 with TRBJ2-5, with TRBD1 matching over 7 bases. This CDR3 comprises 14 residues. Germline CDR1 reads SGHVS; CDR2 reads FNYEAQ. Germline trimming cut 4 bases from V and 2 bases from J; bases unmatched to any gene: 4. CDR3 sequence: CASSSTTGQETQYF. The CDR3, as DNA: TGTGCCAGCAGCTCAACGACAGGGCAAGAGACCCAGTACTTC.

V usage is TRBV3-1 (or the pseudogene TRBV3-2) and J usage is TRBJ2-1; D not certain. The V gene's germline CDR1 is LGHDT and CDR2 YNNKEL (reference sequence). Between the trimmed V and J ends, which lost 1 base and 5 bases, there was a span of 6 bases. The CDR3 runs 13 residues. Written as DNA, the CDR3 is TGTGCCAGCAGCCAAGTCCTAGACAATGAGCAGTTCTTC. It encodes CASSQVLDNEQFF.

In its sample, this clone was seen once. This chain joins TRBV27 and TRBJ1-2; 7 bases line up with TRBD1. Germline V CDR1 and CDR2: MNHEY, SMNVEV (reference sequence). V was clipped by 3 bases and J by 7 bases; unmatched bases: 5. This CDR3 contains 13 residues. In DNA form, the CDR3 reads TGTGCCAGCAGTTTTACGGCAGGGGGTGGCTACACCTTC. It specifies CASSFTAGGGYTF.

The V call is TRBV9, the J call TRBJ2-1; 8 bases agree with TRBD2. With V trimmed by 0 bases and J by 4 bases, 6 bases remained unmatched. This CDR3 is built from 16 residues. CDR1 is SGDLS and CDR2 is YYNGEE in the germline V gene. In nucleotides, the CDR3 is TGTGCCAGCAGCGTAGATCCGGGAGGGCCATACAATGAGCAGTTCTTC. Its protein product is CASSVDPGGPYNEQFF.